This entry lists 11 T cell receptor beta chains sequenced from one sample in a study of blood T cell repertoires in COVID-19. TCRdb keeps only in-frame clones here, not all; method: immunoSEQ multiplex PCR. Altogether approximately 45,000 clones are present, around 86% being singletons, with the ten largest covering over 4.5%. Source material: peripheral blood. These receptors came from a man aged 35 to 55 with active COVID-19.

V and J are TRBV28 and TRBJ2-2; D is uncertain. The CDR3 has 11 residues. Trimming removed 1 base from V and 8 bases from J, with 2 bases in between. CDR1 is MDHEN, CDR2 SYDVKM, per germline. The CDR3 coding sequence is TGTGCCAGCAGTTTATTAGGGGAGCTGTTTTTT. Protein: CASSLLGELFF.

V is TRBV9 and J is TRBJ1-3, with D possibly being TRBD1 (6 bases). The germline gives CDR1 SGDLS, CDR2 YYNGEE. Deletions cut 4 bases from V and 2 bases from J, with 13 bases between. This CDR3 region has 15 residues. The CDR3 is CASSSQGTPGNTIYF. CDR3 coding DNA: TGTGCCAGCAGCTCACAGGGAACCCCTGGAAACACCATATATTTT. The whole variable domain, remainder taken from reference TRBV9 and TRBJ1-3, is DSGVTQTPKHLITATGQRVTLRCSPRSGDLSVYWYQQSLDQGLQFLIQYYNGEERAKGNILERFSAQQFPDLHSELNLSSLELGDSALYFCASSSQGTPGNTIYFGEGSWLTVV.

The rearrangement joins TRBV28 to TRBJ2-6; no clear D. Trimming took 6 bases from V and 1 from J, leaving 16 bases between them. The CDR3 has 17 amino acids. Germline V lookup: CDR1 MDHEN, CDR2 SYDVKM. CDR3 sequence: CASSSLPEFSGANVLTF. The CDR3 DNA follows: TGTGCCAGCAGCTCCCTTCCCGAGTTTTCTGGGGCCAACGTCCTGACTTTC.

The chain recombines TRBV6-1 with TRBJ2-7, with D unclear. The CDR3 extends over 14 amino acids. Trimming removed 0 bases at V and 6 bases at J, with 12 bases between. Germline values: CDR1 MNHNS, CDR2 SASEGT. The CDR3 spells CASSEAVPSIEQYF. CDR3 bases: TGTGCCAGCAGTGAAGCGGTCCCTTCTATCGAGCAGTACTTC.

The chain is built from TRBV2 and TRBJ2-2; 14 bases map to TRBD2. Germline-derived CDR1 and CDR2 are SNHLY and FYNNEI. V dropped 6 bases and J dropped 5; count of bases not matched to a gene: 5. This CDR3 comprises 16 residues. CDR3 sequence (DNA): TGTGCCAGCAGGGGACTAGCGGGAGTGGAAACCGGGGAGCTGTTTTTT. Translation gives CASRGLAGVETGELFF.

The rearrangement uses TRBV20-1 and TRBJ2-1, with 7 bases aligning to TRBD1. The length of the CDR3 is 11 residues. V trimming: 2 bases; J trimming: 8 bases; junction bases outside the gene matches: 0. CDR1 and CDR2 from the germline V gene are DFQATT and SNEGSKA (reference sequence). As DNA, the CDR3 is TGCAGTGCTAGACAGGGGGATGAGCAGTTCTTC. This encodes CSARQGDEQFF.

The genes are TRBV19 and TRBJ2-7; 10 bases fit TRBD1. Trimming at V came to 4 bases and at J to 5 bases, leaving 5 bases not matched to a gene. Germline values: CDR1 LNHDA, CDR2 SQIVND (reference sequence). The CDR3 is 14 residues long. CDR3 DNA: TGTGCCAGTAGTACAGACAGGGGGCGAAACGAGCAGTACTTC. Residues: CASSTDRGRNEQYF.

The CDR3 region has the DNA TGTGCCAGCAGTTCGAGGGGGAATTCACCCCTCCACTTT. Protein sequence: CASSSRGNSPLHF. This rearrangement joins TRBV6-2 or TRBV6-3 to TRBJ1-6; tentatively, D is TRBD1 (6 bases). Germline CDR1 MNHEY, CDR2 SVGEGT. This CDR3 spans 13 amino acids. V lost 4 bases and J lost 7, with 8 bases in between.

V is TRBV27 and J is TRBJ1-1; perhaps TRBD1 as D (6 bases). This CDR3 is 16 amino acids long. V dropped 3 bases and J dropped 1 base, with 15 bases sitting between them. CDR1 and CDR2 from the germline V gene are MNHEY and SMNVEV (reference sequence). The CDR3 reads CASSLGRGRRNTEAFF. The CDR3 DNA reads TGTGCCAGCAGTTTGGGCAGGGGAAGGAGGAACACTGAAGCTTTCTTT.

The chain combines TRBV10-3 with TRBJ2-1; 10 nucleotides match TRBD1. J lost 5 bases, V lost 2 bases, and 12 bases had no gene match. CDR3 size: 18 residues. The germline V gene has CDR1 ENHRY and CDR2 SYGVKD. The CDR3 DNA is TGTGCCATCAGTGAGCGGGGACAGGGGAATTATCAGGACAATGAGCAGTTCTTC. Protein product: CAISERGQGNYQDNEQFF.

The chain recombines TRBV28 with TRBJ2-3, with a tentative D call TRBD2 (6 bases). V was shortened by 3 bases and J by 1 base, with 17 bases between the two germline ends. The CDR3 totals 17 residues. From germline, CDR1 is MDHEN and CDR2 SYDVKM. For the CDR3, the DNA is TGTGCCAGCAGTTTTTGGTCCGGGAGATTGGGCACAGATACGCAGTATTTT. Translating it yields CASSFWSGRLGTDTQYF.